The 30 T cell receptor beta chains in this list originate from one sample, sequenced in a study of CD8 T cells in ankylosing spondylitis (dated by TCRdb to the late 2010s). Library preparation was by 5' RACE. TCRdb records Illumina HiSeq 2500 as the sequencer. Through fastp at Q25 and MiXCR, TCRdb rebuilt clones from the public reads, retaining in-frame beta chains. Every distinct CDR3 protein forms one entry, paired with its most common genes and DNA. Present in this sample are around 230,000 distinct CDR3 sequences, 7% to 10% of which were seen just once. The ten largest clonotypes hold around 4.9% of the sample. The sequenced sample was blood, either unsorted or a sorted T cell fraction (not recorded which). These receptors came from a female donor with ankylosing spondylitis or in good health (not recorded which).

This clonotype showed up many times. V is TRBV12-3 or TRBV12-4 and J is TRBJ1-4; D remains unclear. The ends were cut back, 3 bases at V and 8 bases at J, with 16 bases in the middle. The CDR3 sequence is 15 residues long. Written as DNA, the CDR3 is TGTGCCAGCAGTTTTCAGTTATCGTACAGCGAAAAACTGTTTTTT. Amino acid sequence: CASSFQLSYSEKLFF.

This clonotype was recorded at least ten times. The V gene is TRBV4-2, the J gene TRBJ1-1; no reliable D call. CDR3 size: 13 residues. Germline V gene data show CDR1 as LGHNA and CDR2 as YNFKEQ. The V gene lost 3 bases and the J gene lost 1 base, with 6 bases spanning the gap. CDR3 sequence reads: CASSHKGNTEAFF. As DNA, the CDR3 is TGTGCCAGCAGCCACAAGGGGAACACTGAAGCTTTCTTT.

This clonotype was counted at least ten times. The gene calls are TRBV10-3 and TRBJ2-1; 9 bases line up with TRBD1. Germline assignment: CDR1 ENHRY and CDR2 SYGVKD. Germline trimming cut 8 bases from V and 6 bases from J; bases unmatched to any gene: 20. The CDR3 is 18 residues long. CDR3 nucleotide sequence: TGTGCCATCGACGAAGGAAAGAGCGGGACAGGGACCCCCAATGAGCAGTTCTTC. Residues: CAIDEGKSGTGTPNEQFF.

The J gene is TRBJ1-1, the V gene TRBV19; 11 bases are a match to TRBD1. Germline V lookup: CDR1 LNHDA, CDR2 SQIVND (reference sequence). CDR3 size: 13 residues. The ends lost 8 bases at V and 8 bases at J; junction bases unmatched: 7. The CDR3 protein is CASAWTGGSEAFF. The CDR3 bases are TGTGCCAGTGCTTGGACAGGGGGCTCCGAAGCTTTCTTT.

This clonotype was seen repeatedly, ten times or more. The chain couples TRBV6-1 to TRBJ2-7; 7 bases agree with TRBD2. The CDR3 extends over 14 amino acids. Germline V gene sequence: CDR1 MNHNS, CDR2 SASEGT. V lost 6 bases, J lost 0 bases, and 5 bases stayed unmatched. Written as DNA, the CDR3 is TGTGCCAGCAGCGCCAGCGGGGTCTCCTACGAGCAGTACTTC. Translating it yields CASSASGVSYEQYF.

This clonotype was counted many times. The J gene is TRBJ1-5, the V gene TRBV9, with TRBD1 as a possible D gene (5 bases). The germline V and J ends were trimmed by 7 bases and 0 bases, with 11 bases remaining between them. Germline CDR1 SGDLS, CDR2 YYNGEE. This CDR3 comprises 14 residues. The CDR3 loop is CASSRGVSNQPQHF. CDR3 coding DNA: TGTGCCAGCTCCCGGGGGGTTAGCAATCAGCCCCAGCATTTT. The whole variable domain, remainder taken from reference TRBV9 and TRBJ1-5, is DSGVTQTPKHLITATGQRVTLRCSPRSGDLSVYWYQQSLDQGLQFLIQYYNGEERAKGNILERFSAQQFPDLHSELNLSSLELGDSALYFCASSRGVSNQPQHFGDGTRLSIL.

This clonotype came up many times. The chain carries TRBV7-6 and TRBJ1-4; no clear D. V was clipped by 3 bases and J by 10 bases, with 15 bases between them. The germline V gene encodes CDR1 SGHVS and CDR2 FNYEAQ. The CDR3 is made up of 14 amino acids. The CDR3 DNA is TGTGCCAGCAGCTTCGGGCCGGAGTACGGAAAACTGTTTTTT. Translated: CASSFGPEYGKLFF.

This clonotype was seen many times. CDR3 DNA sequence: TGTGCCAGCTCACCAGAGACAGGGTCGCCCTACGAGCAGTACTTC. It encodes CASSPETGSPYEQYF. The chain has TRBV18 and TRBJ2-7, with TRBD1 matching over 7 bases. V shed 2 bases and J 2 bases; nucleotides not matched to a gene: 6. The CDR3 totals 15 residues. The germline gives CDR1 KGHSH, CDR2 LQKENI. Full variable domain (remainder filled in from reference TRBV18 and TRBJ2-7): NAGVMQNPRHLVRRRGQEARLRCSPMKGHSHVYWYRQLPEEGLKFMVYLQKENIIDESGMPKERFSAEFPKEGPSILRIQQVVRGDSAAYFCASSPETGSPYEQYFGPGTRLTVT.

This clonotype was counted at least ten times. The DNA for the CDR3 is TGTGCCAGCAGTTTACAGGGACCCGGGTACGAGCAGTACTTC. Protein sequence: CASSLQGPGYEQYF. The chain combines TRBV6-2 or TRBV6-3 with TRBJ2-7; TRBD1 might be the D (6 bases). The CDR3 contains 14 residues. V dropped 4 bases and J dropped 4 bases, with 14 bases sitting between them. Germline lookup yields CDR1 MNHEY and CDR2 SVGEGT.

This clonotype was seen repeatedly, ten times or more. This chain uses TRBV15 with TRBJ1-6; maybe TRBD1 (5 bases). CDR1 and CDR2 from the germline V gene are LNHNV and YYDKDF (reference sequence). The V and J ends lost 2 bases and 7 bases respectively, with 21 bases between them. The CDR3 has 18 residues. For the CDR3, the DNA is TGTGCCACCAGCAGAAACAAACATTCCGGGACGAGGAATTCACCCCTCCACTTT. This codes for CATSRNKHSGTRNSPLHF.

This clonotype was observed a few times. V gene TRBV7-2 combines with J gene TRBJ1-3; 7 bases are shared with TRBD1. The CDR3 consists of 15 residues. The junction had 4 bases not matched to a gene; V was cut back by 2 bases and J by 3 bases. Germline loops: CDR1 SGHTA, CDR2 FQGNSA. CDR3 residues: CASSLLGQVGNTIYF. The CDR3 coding sequence is TGTGCCAGCAGCTTATTAGGACAGGTTGGAAACACCATATATTTT. Supplemented by reference TRBV7-2 and TRBJ1-3, the full variable domain reads GAGVSQSPSNKVTEKGKDVELRCDPISGHTALYWYRQSLGQGLEFLIYFQGNSAPDKSGLPSDRFSAERTGGSVSTLTIQRTQQEDSAVYLCASSLLGQVGNTIYFGEGSWLTVV.

The table lists this clonotype with a few counts. This rearrangement joins TRBV7-9 to TRBJ2-7; 8 bases are shared with TRBD2. From germline, CDR1 is SEHNR and CDR2 FQNEAQ (reference sequence). The CDR3 contains 16 residues. With 2 bases clipped from V and 5 bases from J, the junction kept 11 bases outside the gene matches. CDR3 bases: TGTGCCAGCAGCTTAAGCCTTCTAGCGGGTGGTGACGAGCAGTACTTC. It codes for CASSLSLLAGGDEQYF.

In regard to this clonotype: This clone may be a read error of a much larger clone one base away. V is TRBV4-3 and J is TRBJ1-2, with unresolved D. Per the germline V gene, CDR1 is LGHNA and CDR2 is YSLEER. This CDR3 comprises 14 residues. The CDR3 DNA sequence: TGCGCCAGCAGCCCCAATGGTAGGGCCTATGACTACACCTTC. Protein product: CASSPNGRAYDYTF.

This clonotype came up many times. This sequence joins TRBV20-1 and TRBJ1-1, with D maybe TRBD1 (5 bases). The V end was cut by 5 bases, the J end by 5 bases, with 30 bases between. The CDR3 sequence is 18 residues long. CDR1 is DFQATT, CDR2 SNEGSKA, per germline (reference sequence). CDR3: CSAHPPPAGPASRTEAFF. The CDR3 nucleotides read TGCAGTGCTCACCCCCCACCGGCAGGGCCCGCATCCAGGACTGAAGCTTTCTTT.

The gene calls are TRBV2 and TRBJ2-1; TRBD2 matches 12 bases. After removal of 8 bases from V and 2 bases from J, the junction contained 10 bases not matched to a gene. The V gene's germline CDR1 is SNHLY and CDR2 FYNNEI. This CDR3 has 17 residues. The CDR3, as DNA: TGTGCCAGCTGGGGACTAGCGGGCGGAGGAGCCTACAATGAGCAGTTCTTC. This translates into CASWGLAGGGAYNEQFF. The full variable domain, rest sourced from reference TRBV2 and TRBJ2-1, is EPEVTQTPSHQVTQMGQEVILRCVPISNHLYFYWYRQILGQKVEFLVSFYNNEISEKSEIFDDQFSVERPDGSNFTLKIRSTKLEDSAMYFCASWGLAGGGAYNEQFFGPGTRLTVL.

This clonotype was picked up many times. V is TRBV12-3 or TRBV12-4 and J is TRBJ2-7; the D is unclear. The V gene lost 5 bases and the J gene lost 3 bases, with 14 bases spanning the gap. CDR3 size: 14 residues. The CDR3 reads CASSPPTISYEQYF. DNA for the CDR3: TGTGCCAGCAGTCCCCCCACGATTAGCTACGAGCAGTACTTC.

This clonotype was recorded many times. This sequence joins TRBV7-8 and TRBJ2-1, with 7 positions matching TRBD2. V shed 2 bases and J 6 bases; nucleotides not matched to a gene: 4. CDR1 and CDR2 from the germline V gene are SGHVS and FQNEAQ. CDR3 size: 14 residues. Here the CDR3 DNA reads TGTGCCAGCAGCTTAAGACTAGCCGTCAATGAGCAGTTCTTC. It specifies CASSLRLAVNEQFF.

The chain carries TRBV7-9 and TRBJ2-1; TRBD2 aligns across 9 bases. Per the germline V gene, CDR1 is SEHNR and CDR2 is FQNEAQ (reference sequence). The V gene end was trimmed by 10 bases and the J gene end by 7 bases; junction bases not matched to a gene: 11. This CDR3 spans 14 amino acids. CDR3 nucleotide sequence: TGTGCCATCCACTTAGCGGGAGATAGAAATGAGCAGTTCTTC. Translating it yields CAIHLAGDRNEQFF.

The chain has TRBV5-5 and TRBJ2-2; perhaps D is TRBD1 or TRBD2 (6 bases each). This CDR3 is 12 amino acids long. In germline, CDR1 is SGHKS, CDR2 YYEKEE (reference sequence). With 9 bases removed from V and 7 bases from J, the gap between germline ends came to 13 bases. The CDR3 protein is CATSGGRGELFF. The DNA of the CDR3 is TGTGCCACCTCCGGGGGCCGCGGGGAGCTGTTTTTT. Drawing the rest from reference TRBV5-5 and TRBJ2-2, the complete variable domain is DAGVTQSPTHLIKTRGQQVTLRCSPISGHKSVSWYQQVLGQGPQFIFQYYEKEERGRGNFPDRFSARQFPNYSSELNVNALLLGDSALYLCATSGGRGELFFGEGSRLTVL.

With respect to this clonotype: It may be a read error: a sequence one base away is much more abundant. The rearrangement links TRBV12-3 or TRBV12-4 to TRBJ1-5; TRBD1 agrees at 7 bases. The CDR3 loop spans 16 amino acids. CDR3 loop: CASSFRDRNSNQSQHF. The CDR3, as DNA: TGTGCCAGCAGTTTCCGGGACAGAAATAGCAATCAGTCCCAGCATTTT.

Only a few counts were recorded for this clonotype. The chain employs TRBV7-6 and TRBJ2-5; no definite D call. Germline loops: CDR1 SGHVS, CDR2 FNYEAQ. V was pared by 5 bases and J by 3 bases, with 13 bases between. CDR3 length equals 14 residues. As DNA, the CDR3 is TGTGCCAGCAGCCAAAGCATGGGGAAAGAGACCCAGTACTTC. Translated, it gives CASSQSMGKETQYF.

The table lists this clonotype with many counts. The V and J genes are TRBV5-1 and TRBJ2-5; D is ambiguous. Trimming left V 4 bases short and J 2 bases short, with 12 bases between. This CDR3 is built from 14 residues. The germline gives CDR1 SGHRS, CDR2 YFSETQ. The CDR3: CASSPVGRQETQYF. CDR3 DNA: TGCGCCAGCAGCCCCGTAGGGCGACAAGAGACCCAGTACTTC.

This clonotype appeared many times. The chain recombines TRBV29-1 with TRBJ2-6; possible D gene TRBD1, 6 bases. Germline CDR1 SQVTM, CDR2 ANQGSEA. This CDR3 is 14 amino acids long. V lost 4 bases and J lost 2, with 9 bases in between. This CDR3 is CSVVAGAGANVLTF. Here the CDR3 DNA reads TGCAGCGTTGTCGCAGGGGCTGGGGCCAACGTCCTGACTTTC.

This clonotype was counted only a few times. A much more abundant neighbour one base away suggests this may be a read error. J is TRBJ2-7 and V is TRBV6-2 or TRBV6-3; D may be TRBD1 or TRBD2 (5 bases each). Germline V gene sequence: CDR1 MNHEY, CDR2 SVGEGT. The CDR3 is 14 amino acids. DNA for the CDR3: TGTACCAGCAGAACTAGACAGAGTCAACATGAGCAGTACTTC. Amino acids: CTSRTRQSQHEQYF.

This clonotype was found many times. V is TRBV11-2 and J is TRBJ2-3, with TRBD1 identical over 7 bases. V trimming: 4 bases; J trimming: 5 bases; junction bases outside the gene matches: 12. The V gene's germline CDR1 is SGHAT and CDR2 FQNNGV. The CDR3 length is 16 residues. In DNA form, the CDR3 reads TGTGCCAGCAGCTACTATAAAGACAGGGCTAGAGATACGCAGTATTTT. It codes for CASSYYKDRARDTQYF. The full variable domain, rest sourced from reference TRBV11-2 and TRBJ2-3, is EAGVAQSPRYKIIEKRQSVAFWCNPISGHATLYWYQQILGQGPKLLIQFQNNGVVDDSQLPKDRFSAERLKGVDSTLKIQPAKLEDSAVYLCASSYYKDRARDTQYFGPGTRLTVL.

There are many counts of this clonotype. The chain has TRBV29-1 and TRBJ2-1, with no clear D. The V and J ends lost 2 bases and 0 bases respectively, with 5 bases between them. The CDR3 extends over 13 amino acids. Germline CDR1 is SQVTM and CDR2 is ANQGSEA. The DNA of the CDR3 is TGCAGCGTTGAAAGTATCTCCTACAATGAGCAGTTCTTC. It encodes CSVESISYNEQFF.

The J gene is TRBJ2-7, the V gene TRBV5-1, with D possibly being TRBD2 (5 bases). V was cut by 1 base and J by 0 bases, with 17 bases left in between. CDR3 length: 17 amino acids. Germline values: CDR1 SGHRS, CDR2 YFSETQ. The CDR3 reads CASSLPEGDTSSYEQYF. DNA for the CDR3: TGCGCCAGCAGCTTGCCAGAGGGAGACACGAGCTCCTACGAGCAGTACTTC.

This clonotype was observed at least ten times. V and J are TRBV29-1 and TRBJ2-2; the match to TRBD2 covers 9 bases. CDR1 and CDR2 from the germline V gene are SQVTM and ANQGSEA. V gave up 4 bases and J gave up 5 bases; unmatched junction bases: 8. This CDR3 contains 15 residues. CDR3 residues: CSVGVAGAMTGELFF. CDR3 sequence (DNA): TGCAGCGTTGGAGTAGCGGGAGCGATGACCGGGGAGCTGTTTTTT.

The table lists this clonotype with many counts. This chain uses TRBV6-5 with TRBJ2-5, with TRBD2 as a possible D gene (5 bases). The CDR3 spans 15 residues. Trimming took 2 bases from V and 5 from J, leaving 15 bases between them. Germline V gene sequence: CDR1 MNHEY, CDR2 SVGAGI. This CDR3 reads CASSYVGSRRETQYF. As DNA, the CDR3 is TGTGCCAGCAGTTACGTAGGCAGTAGGAGGGAGACCCAGTACTTC.

This clonotype was counted many times. The J gene is TRBJ2-3, the V gene TRBV12-3 or TRBV12-4; D unresolved. This CDR3 has 12 amino acids. V was pared by 6 bases and J by 4 bases, with 8 bases between. The CDR3 coding sequence is TGTGCCAGCAGCACTTTCCCAGATACGCAGTATTTT. Protein product: CASSTFPDTQYF.